The rows below give T cell receptor beta chains drawn from one sample of a study of neurological immune-mediated disorders. TCRdb reanalysed the 5' RACE reads using MiXCR and keeps one entry per CDR3 protein. This table has about 46,000 distinct CDR3 sequences, approximately 10% appearing once. Sequencing was carried out using PBMCs. The receptors come from a man aged 65 to 79 with HTLV-1-associated myelopathy (HAM/TSP). Each CDR3 is given with its conserved first and last residue.

v_gene	j_gene	CDR3aa
TRBV6-5	TRBJ2-7	CASSRSGRPRYEQYF
TRBV6-6	TRBJ2-6	CASSPQKAGANVLTF
TRBV20-1	TRBJ2-4	CSAEDRRNIQYF
TRBV10-3	TRBJ2-7	CAISDQGYQSLWASEQYF
TRBV20-1	TRBJ2-3	CSPYRGAGTDTQYF
TRBV5-1	TRBJ2-7	CASSLAGTGRSYEQYF
TRBV11-2	TRBJ1-2	CASSLDAEGGYTF
TRBV7-2	TRBJ2-6	CASSYTGSGANVLTF
TRBV12-3/TRBV12-4	TRBJ2-5	CASSSGIRETQYF
TRBV5-1	TRBJ2-5	CASSLMAGTQETQYF
TRBV12-3/TRBV12-4	TRBJ1-2	CASSLPGTGRYGYTF
TRBV6-2/TRBV6-3	TRBJ1-1	CASTSIRGLGTEAFF
TRBV28	TRBJ1-2	CASSSSSSGFANLDGYTF
TRBV7-9	TRBJ2-3	CASSPLAGGPTDTQYF
TRBV7-2	TRBJ2-3	CASSLAYASTDTQYF
TRBV10-3	TRBJ2-3	CANQGSTDTQYF
TRBV3-1	TRBJ2-4	CASSQSGGDGGIQYF
TRBV27	TRBJ2-2	CASSSSGWGELFF
TRBV18	TRBJ1-2	CASSQPDSTFGYTF
TRBV7-9	TRBJ2-5	CASSRTAGREETQYF
TRBV11-2	TRBJ2-2	CASSLDLRADTGELFF
TRBV12-3/TRBV12-4	TRBJ2-7	CASSPENSLQGGRWSGIFYEQYF
TRBV19	TRBJ1-5	CASSDERSNQPQHF
TRBV5-1	TRBJ2-7	CASSLSAGEGEQYF
TRBV2	TRBJ2-1	CASSDQDEQFF
TRBV20-1	TRBJ1-5	CSALSGGNQPQHF
TRBV20-1	TRBJ2-1	CSARDWVAGVAKVGEQFF
TRBV6-2/TRBV6-3	TRBJ2-2	CASSDYSGRANGELFF
TRBV10-3	TRBJ2-1	CAISELGDEQFF
TRBV4-2	TRBJ2-7	CASSQVGTYYEQYF
TRBV4-3	TRBJ2-7	CASSQGWGHPSDEQYF